The 8 T cell receptor beta chains listed next were all sequenced from one sample in a study of cytomegalovirus exposure and HLA in healthy donors. Measured with immunoSEQ multiplex PCR; TCRdb has only the in-frame clones, and not every one. The repertoire holds 250,000 to 300,000 clones, with around 90% as singletons. Sample: PBMCs. The receptors come from a young woman in good health and CMV-seronegative.

This chain uses TRBV7-9 with TRBJ2-5, with a tentative D call TRBD2 (6 bases). Germline V gene lookup returns CDR1 SEHNR and CDR2 FQNEAQ (reference sequence). This CDR3 is 13 amino acids long. Trimming took 4 bases from V and 5 from J, leaving 11 bases between them. CDR3 nucleotides: TGTGCCAGCAGCTCCTGGGGGGTCGAGACCCAGTACTTC. Amino acid sequence: CASSSWGVETQYF.

The chain carries TRBV4-1 and TRBJ2-7, with 10 nucleotides matching TRBD1. The germline gives CDR1 MGHRA, CDR2 YSYEKL. Trimming cost V 2 bases and J 3 bases; bases outside gene matches: 10. The CDR3 sequence is 17 residues long. The CDR3 sequence is CASSQYSPGQGVYEQYF. DNA of the CDR3: TGCGCCAGCAGCCAATACAGCCCAGGACAGGGGGTCTACGAGCAGTACTTC.

This clone was seen a single time. The chain couples TRBV27 to TRBJ2-7; possible D gene TRBD2, 7 bases. CDR3 size: 15 residues. CDR1 and CDR2 (germline): MNHEY, SMNVEV (reference sequence). Trimming took 4 bases from V and 3 from J, leaving 16 bases between them. CDR3 nucleotide sequence: TGTGCCAGCAGTTCACAGGGAGGGGCCATCTACGAGCAGTACTTC. It codes for CASSSQGGAIYEQYF.

The rearrangement joins TRBV5-1 to TRBJ2-3; 13 bases fit TRBD2. CDR1 is SGHRS and CDR2 is YFSETQ in the germline V gene. The CDR3 covers 17 residues. J was trimmed by 5 bases and V by 4 bases; bases with no gene match: 10. This CDR3 is CASSAFGLAGAIDTQYF. The CDR3 DNA reads as TGCGCCAGCAGCGCATTTGGACTAGCGGGGGCAATAGATACGCAGTATTTT.

This clone appeared a single time. The gene calls are TRBV7-6 and TRBJ2-7; 7 bases fit TRBD1. Germline CDR1 SGHVS, CDR2 FNYEAQ. The V segment lost 2 bases and the J segment 7 bases; nucleotides outside the gene matches: 11. The CDR3 consists of 15 residues. The CDR3 loop is CASSLITGDLWEQYF. The CDR3 DNA reads as TGTGCCAGCAGCTTAATCACAGGGGACCTATGGGAGCAGTACTTC. Looking up the rest from reference TRBV7-6 and TRBJ2-7 gives the full variable domain: GAGVSQSPRYKVTKRGQDVALRCDPISGHVSLYWYRQALGQGPEFLTYFNYEAQQDKSGLPNDRFSAERPEGSISTLTIQRTEQRDSAMYRCASSLITGDLWEQYFGPGTRLTVT.

The chain uses TRBV7-9 and TRBJ1-2; D not resolved. CDR3 length: 11 residues. Per the germline V gene, CDR1 is SEHNR and CDR2 is FQNEAQ (reference sequence). Trimming stripped 0 bases from V and 8 bases from J, with 4 bases between. CDR3 protein: CASSLAEGYTF. CDR3 DNA: TGTGCCAGCAGCTTAGCTGAGGGCTACACCTTC.

The J gene is TRBJ1-1, the V gene TRBV18, with D tentatively TRBD1 (6 bases). The V end was cut by 5 bases, the J end by 2 bases, with 12 bases between. The CDR3 runs 14 residues. Germline CDR1 reads KGHSH; CDR2 reads LQKENI. CDR3: CASSSGGHNTEAFF. CDR3 coding DNA: TGTGCCAGCTCAAGCGGGGGCCACAACACTGAAGCTTTCTTT.

The V call is TRBV10-1, the J call TRBJ1-5; D unclear. The CDR3 has 12 residues. V lost 2 bases and J 10 bases, leaving 9 bases between the germline ends. Per the germline V gene, CDR1 is WNHNN and CDR2 is SYGVQD (reference sequence). The CDR3 DNA sequence: TGCGCCAGCAGTGAGGCCCTGAGTCCCCAGCATTTT. Translation: CASSEALSPQHF.